This T cell receptor beta chain was identified during a study of identical twins (dated by TCRdb to 2015 to 2016). The study in broad terms: To test whether fetal clonotypes persist, this study deep-sequenced TCR alpha and beta repertoires from monozygotic twins, from unrelated adults of various ages, and from cord blood. To rule out contamination, replicate twin experiments were performed at different times with different library preparation protocols.

Deletion took 2 bases off V and 3 bases off J, with a span of 12 bases between the germline ends. The cysteine opens and the phenylalanine closes a CDR3 of 15 amino acids. CDR3 DNA is the only sequence kept; it has 45 bases, read in frame from the first base. From the germline V gene (reference sequence), CDR1 is LGHDT and CDR2 is YNNKEL. Every donor in the study was a healthy Caucasian. Three pairs of female monozygotic twins, all aged roughly 18 to 29 years, were included in the twin cohort. CD4+ and CD8+ T cell populations were isolated with positive isolation kits from Invitrogen. Beyond this particular receptor, the publication reports: Because the same donors could not be followed over many years, the conclusions depended on cross-sectional statistical analysis. Out-of-frame TCR alpha sequences shared between twins showed an excess of low generation-probability sequences compared with coincidental sharing between unrelated individuals. The excess sharing between twins in beta out-of-frame sequences was weaker because fewer shared sequences reduced the signal-to-noise ratio. In monozygotic twins, recombination models systematically underestimated out-of-frame TCR alpha sharing, but the models matched the sharing seen between unrelated individuals. Fewer insertions were carried by abundant cord blood beta clonotypes; a weaker similar trend was observed in young adult naive repertoires, while no such trend was observed in memory repertoires. Invariant T cells such as MAIT and iNKT could partly confound zero-insertion analyses, though diverse VJ usage argued against this for most clonotypes.

This clonotype was counted between two and nine times. Its antigen has not been determined. Per-base qualities were not stored, and no clone one base away is much larger. Preparation of the library involved 5' RACE. The sequencing machine was an Illumina HiSeq 2000. Template switching added a universal primer binding site, and the final cDNA carried a unique molecular identifier that allowed TCR cDNA molecules to be counted accurately. First-strand cDNA for TCR alpha and beta chains was synthesized from specific primers in the conserved constant-segment region. To control for contamination, each cDNA library was double barcoded with a SMART-Mk sample barcode plus Illumina barcodes. TruSeq adapter sequences along with Illumina sample barcodes were introduced in two successive PCR steps. The TCR alpha and beta cDNA libraries were sequenced on the Illumina HiSeq platform using custom primers. The authors' analysis ran thus. MiGEC was used to process raw reads and extract unique molecular identifiers, and MiXCR was used to find CDR3 positions. For each individual, recombination models were inferred using an EM algorithm with the repgenHMM and IGoR tools. Shared clonotypes were analyzed with the tcR package in R, and sharing was normalized by the product of cloneset sizes. Out-of-frame nonproductive sequences were analyzed to study raw recombination free of thymic and clonal selection effects. Starting from the raw public reads, TCRdb applied fastp trimming at Q25, assembled clones with MiXCR and retained in-frame beta chains. Each record represents a unique CDR3 protein, reported with the most common genes and DNA among its rows. V and J calls and clone size were set by TCRdb, not the authors. The sample has around 490,000 distinct CDR3 sequences on record, about 16% of them singletons. In total, the top ten clones hold less than 0.5% of the sample.

These data were likewise used in another study, on yellow fever vaccine responses in identical twins. The second study, in turn, reports: According to the authors, in identical twins the way T cells responded to vaccination appeared partly convergent and partly personalized. Focusing on identical twins, the study followed the T cell clones that responded to the vaccine, and did so with precision.

Material for sequencing was CD4+ T cells sorted from blood. This sequence uses TRBV3-1 and TRBJ2-3; the D gene assignment is ambiguous. The sequence was obtained from a woman aged 18-30 years in good health. The encoded CDR3 is CASSQRRPSTDTQYF. The DNA sequence reads TGTGCCAGCAGCCAAAGGCGGCCCTCTACAGATACGCAGTATTTT.